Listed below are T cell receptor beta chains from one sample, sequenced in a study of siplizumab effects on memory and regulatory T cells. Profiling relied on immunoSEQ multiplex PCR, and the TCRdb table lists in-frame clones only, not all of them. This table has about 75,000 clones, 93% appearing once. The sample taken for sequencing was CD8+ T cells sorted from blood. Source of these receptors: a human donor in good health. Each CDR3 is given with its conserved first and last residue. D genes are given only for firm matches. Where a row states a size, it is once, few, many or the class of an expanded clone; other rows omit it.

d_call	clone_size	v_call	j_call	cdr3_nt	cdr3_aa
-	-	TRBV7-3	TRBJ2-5	TGTGCCAGCAGCTTTCTTGGGGGCCAAGAGACCCAGTACTTC	CASSFLGGQETQYF
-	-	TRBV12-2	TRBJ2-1	TGTGCAAGTCGCTTAGAGATCGGGGGGGAATACAATGAGCAGTTCTTC	CASRLEIGGEYNEQFF
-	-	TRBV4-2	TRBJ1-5	TGTGCCAGCAGCCCGGGGAATCAGCCCCAGCATTTT	CASSPGNQPQHF
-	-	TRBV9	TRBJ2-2	TGTGCCAGCAGCGTGGGAGCCGGCGGGGAGCTGTTTTTT	CASSVGAGGELFF
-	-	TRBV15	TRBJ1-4	TGTGCCACCAGCAGAGATTGGGGACACCAAAATGAAAAACTGTTTTTT	CATSRDWGHQNEKLFF
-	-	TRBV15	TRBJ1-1	TGTGCCACCAGCAGAGAGGAGGGTTCTGAAGCTTTCTTT	CATSREEGSEAFF
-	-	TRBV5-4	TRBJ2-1	TGTGCCAGCAGTCGTGACAATGAGCAGTTCTTC	CASSRDNEQFF
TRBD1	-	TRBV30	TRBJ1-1	TGTGCCTGGAGTTTATTATACGGGACAGGGCACGGGAACACTGAAGCTTTCTTT	CAWSLLYGTGHGNTEAFF
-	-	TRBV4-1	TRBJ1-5	TGCGCCAGCAGCCTAGGGTCCGACCCTAATCAGCCCCAGCATTTT	CASSLGSDPNQPQHF
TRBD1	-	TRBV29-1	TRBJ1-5	TGCAGCGTGAAGGACAGGGGCAATCAGCCCCAGCATTTT	CSVKDRGNQPQHF
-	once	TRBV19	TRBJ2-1	TGTGCCAGTAGTACTGGGGAGGGGGTACGGGATGAGCAGTTCTTC	CASSTGEGVRDEQFF
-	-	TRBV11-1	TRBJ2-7	TGTGCCAGCAGCTTAGAGGGCAGGGGAACCCACGAGCAGTACTTC	CASSLEGRGTHEQYF
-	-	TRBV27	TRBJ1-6	TGTGCCAGCGGGGGATCACCCCTCCACTTT	CASGGSPLHF
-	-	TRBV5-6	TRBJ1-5	TGTGCCAGCAGCTTGGGACGGTTCAATCAGCCCCAGCATTTT	CASSLGRFNQPQHF
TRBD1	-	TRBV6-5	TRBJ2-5	TGTGCCAGCAGATCGGGACAGGGAACCCAAGAGACCCAGTACTTC	CASRSGQGTQETQYF
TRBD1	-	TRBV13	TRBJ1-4	TGTGCCAGCAGCTTAGGCAAGGGACAGGCAACTAATGAAAAACTGTTTTTT	CASSLGKGQATNEKLFF
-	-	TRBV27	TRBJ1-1	TGTGCCAGCAGTCCCGGGAACACTGAAGCTTTCTTT	CASSPGNTEAFF
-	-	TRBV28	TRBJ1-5	TGTGCCAGCGGGGGAAGAGGCAATCAGCCCCAGCATTTT	CASGGRGNQPQHF
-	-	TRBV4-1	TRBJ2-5	TGCGCCAGCAGCCAGGTCGGCGGGGCAGAGACCCAGTACTTC	CASSQVGGAETQYF
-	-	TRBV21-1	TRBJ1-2	TGTGCCAGCACCGAGGGAGTGGGCGGCTACACCTTC	CASTEGVGGYTF
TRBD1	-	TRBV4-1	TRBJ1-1	TGCGCCAGCACCTCCGGGACAGGGGGATTTTCTGAAGCTTTCTTT	CASTSGTGGFSEAFF
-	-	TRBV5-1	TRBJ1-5	TGCGCCAGCAGCTTGTGGGGTAACAGCAATCAGCCCCAGCATTTT	CASSLWGNSNQPQHF
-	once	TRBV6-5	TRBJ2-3	TGTGCCAGCAGTTACTCAGCGGGCACAGATACGCAGTATTTT	CASSYSAGTDTQYF
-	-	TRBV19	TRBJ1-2	TGTGCCAGTAGTATCCTTGACGGATCCTATGGCTACACCTTC	CASSILDGSYGYTF
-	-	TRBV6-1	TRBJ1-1	TGTGCCAGCAGTGAGTGGGGGCAGGGAGCTTTCTTT	CASSEWGQGAFF
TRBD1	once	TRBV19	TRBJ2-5	TGTGCCAGTAGTGGACAGGGGGCGCCCTGGGAGACCCAGTACTTC	CASSGQGAPWETQYF
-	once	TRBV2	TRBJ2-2	TGTGCCAGCAGTGAAATGGAGACCGGGGAGCTGTTTTTT	CASSEMETGELFF
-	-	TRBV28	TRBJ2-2	TGTGCCAGCAGTTTTTTCGGGACAAAGAACACCGGGGAGCTGTTTTTT	CASSFFGTKNTGELFF
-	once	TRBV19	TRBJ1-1	TGTGCCAGTAGTATTGGGCTGACGAACACTGAAGCTTTCTTT	CASSIGLTNTEAFF
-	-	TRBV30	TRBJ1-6	TGTGCCTGGAGTGGAGCCGGTTCACCCCTCCACTTT	CAWSGAGSPLHF
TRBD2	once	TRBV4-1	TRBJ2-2	TGCGCCAGCAGCCCTAGCGGGGGGAACACCGGGGAGCTGTTTTTT	CASSPSGGNTGELFF
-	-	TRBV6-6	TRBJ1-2	TGTGCCAGCAGTTACGTAGAGCTTGAAGGCTACACCTTC	CASSYVELEGYTF